These 12 T cell receptor beta chains share one sample of origin, sequenced in a study of CD8 T cells in ankylosing spondylitis. Via MiXCR, TCRdb re-called the 5' RACE reads, giving one row per CDR3 protein. In the table there are hundreds of thousands of distinct CDR3 sequences, around 20% of which are singletons. Source material: blood, either unsorted or a sorted T cell fraction (not recorded which). The receptors here all came from a male donor with ankylosing spondylitis or in good health (not recorded which).

This chain links TRBV18 with TRBJ2-4; 8 bases align to TRBD1. This CDR3 spans 14 amino acids. Trimming took 3 bases from V and 6 from J; bases not matched to a gene: 4. Germline V CDR1 and CDR2: KGHSH, LQKENI. CDR3 in DNA: TGTGCCAGCTCACCCCTCGGACAGGGAAACATTCAGTACTTC. Amino acids: CASSPLGQGNIQYF.

A remark on this clonotype: The junction departs from the called germline gene at one end, perhaps through a read error. The chain has TRBV29-1 and TRBJ2-5; 7 nucleotides match TRBD2. The CDR3 has 13 amino acids. In germline, CDR1 is SQVTM, CDR2 ANQGSEA. The CDR3 DNA follows: TGCAGCGTCAACGGGGGGACCCAAGAGATCCAGTACTTC. Protein: CSVNGGTQEIQYF.

This clonotype was counted a few times. The CDR3 nucleotides are TGTGCCAGCAGCCAAGAGGGGGGGAGCTCCTACAATGAGCAGTTCTTC. Translated: CASSQEGGSSYNEQFF. This chain uses TRBV4-2 with TRBJ2-1; TRBD2 agrees at 7 bases. CDR3 size: 16 residues. V gave up 0 bases and J gave up 0 bases; unmatched junction bases: 2. From germline, CDR1 is LGHNA and CDR2 YNFKEQ.

The table lists this clonotype with a few counts. This chain joins TRBV5-6 and TRBJ1-1; D remains ambiguous. Trimming left V 2 bases short and J 6 bases short, with 11 bases between. The CDR3 is 13 residues long. CDR1 and CDR2 from the germline V gene are SGHDT and YYEEEE. The CDR3 nucleotides read TGTGCCAGCAGCTTCGAAAGGTCGGCTGAAGCTTTCTTT. Translating it yields CASSFERSAEAFF.

This clonotype was observed a handful of times. This chain uses TRBV5-1 with TRBJ1-4; no firm D call. Germline loops: CDR1 SGHRS, CDR2 YFSETQ. Trimming left V 0 bases short and J 8 bases short, with 17 bases between. The CDR3 length is 16 residues. The CDR3: CASSLAGSGVSEKLFF. As DNA, the CDR3 is TGCGCCAGCAGCTTGGCCGGTAGCGGGGTTTCGGAAAAACTGTTTTTT.

In this sample, this clonotype turned up a few times. In DNA, the CDR3 is TGCAGCGTTGGAAACCTAGCGGGAGTCGGCAATGAGCAGTTCTTC. Its protein product is CSVGNLAGVGNEQFF. The chain combines TRBV29-1 with TRBJ2-1, with 10 bases aligning to TRBD2. Germline loops: CDR1 SQVTM, CDR2 ANQGSEA. With V trimmed by 4 bases and J by 6 bases, 9 bases remained unmatched. The CDR3 is 15 amino acids.

The CDR3 here is CASSSPEGFLAGATDTQYF. CDR3 sequence (DNA): TGTGCCAGCAGTTCCCCCGAAGGGTTTCTAGCGGGAGCGACAGATACGCAGTATTTT. The gene calls are TRBV28 and TRBJ2-3, with 10 bases that match TRBD2. The CDR3 loop spans 19 amino acids. V was pared by 4 bases and J by 3 bases, with 16 bases of the junction left unmatched. Germline assignment: CDR1 MDHEN and CDR2 SYDVKM.

This clonotype was counted only a few times. The chain couples TRBV5-4 to TRBJ2-1; 14 positions agree with TRBD2. The CDR3 runs to 19 residues. V dropped 0 bases and J dropped 0; count of bases not matched to a gene: 5. Germline loops: CDR1 SGHNT, CDR2 YYREEE (reference sequence). This CDR3 reads CASSLGGLAGVHSYNEQFF. CDR3 sequence (DNA): TGTGCCAGCAGCTTGGGGGGACTAGCGGGGGTACACTCCTACAATGAGCAGTTCTTC.

The rearrangement links TRBV20-1 to TRBJ1-4, with 7 bases fitting TRBD1. The CDR3 sequence is 15 residues long. The ends lost 0 bases at V and 8 bases at J; junction bases unmatched: 9. Germline V CDR1 and CDR2: DFQATT, SNEGSKA (reference sequence). This CDR3 is CSARDEGAIWEKLFF. CDR3 nucleotides: TGCAGTGCTAGAGATGAGGGGGCGATTTGGGAAAAACTGTTTTTT.

This clonotype appeared a few times. The chain uses TRBV7-2 and TRBJ1-4; 7 bases agree with TRBD1. The CDR3 runs 14 residues. V shed 5 bases and J 3 bases; nucleotides not matched to a gene: 3. The germline V gene has CDR1 SGHTA and CDR2 FQGNSA. CDR3 amino acids: CASSRRGANEKLFF. Here the CDR3 DNA reads TGTGCCAGCAGCCGCAGGGGGGCTAATGAAAAACTGTTTTTT. Variable domain in full (rest from reference TRBV7-2 and TRBJ1-4): GAGVSQSPSNKVTEKGKDVELRCDPISGHTALYWYRQSLGQGLEFLIYFQGNSAPDKSGLPSDRFSAERTGGSVSTLTIQRTQQEDSAVYLCASSRRGANEKLFFGSGTQLSVL.

The chain carries TRBV20-1 and TRBJ2-2, with D hard to call. This CDR3 spans 11 amino acids. The germline V and J ends were trimmed by 3 bases and 7 bases, with 6 bases remaining between them. Germline CDR1 is DFQATT and CDR2 is SNEGSKA (reference sequence). The CDR3, as DNA: TGCAGTGCTAGCGGGTTCGGGGAGCTGTTTTTT. It translates to CSASGFGELFF.

The rearrangement links TRBV6-1 to TRBJ2-2; the match to TRBD1 covers 8 bases. The junction had 4 bases not matched to a gene; V was cut back by 6 bases and J by 4 bases. Germline V lookup: CDR1 MNHNS, CDR2 SASEGT. The CDR3 is 14 residues long. The CDR3 region has the DNA TGTGCCAGCAGGCTAGACAGGGGCACCGGGGAGCTGTTTTTT. It specifies CASRLDRGTGELFF.